This T cell receptor beta chain stems from a study of CD8 T cells in Susac syndrome. Germline CDR1 DFQATT, CDR2 SNEGSKA (reference sequence). The CDR3 covers 14 residues. V was cut by 6 bases and J by 5 bases, with 14 bases left in between. It was with random hexamers that about 0.45 to 1 ug RNA was reverse transcribed. Amplification of TCR beta CDR3 across 54 Vbeta and 13 Jbeta was performed with immunoSEQ multiplex PCR. TCRdb reanalysed the immunoSEQ multiplex PCR reads using MiXCR and keeps one entry per CDR3 protein. The sample records 150,000 to 180,000 distinct CDR3 sequences, 85% to 95% being singletons. Diagnostic criteria for definite or probable disease, in their recently defined form, were met by the patients with Susac syndrome. TEMRA cells were FACS-enriched, unlike CD8+ and CD4+ T cells, which were negatively isolated.

The TCR originated in a human donor with Susac syndrome. The sequenced material came from CD4+ T cells from PBMCs. J is TRBJ1-6 and V is TRBV20-1; D may be TRBD1 (6 bases). In DNA, the CDR3 is TGCAGTGCCCTCCAGGGGACACATAATTCACCCCTCCACTTT. It is translated as CSALQGTHNSPLHF.